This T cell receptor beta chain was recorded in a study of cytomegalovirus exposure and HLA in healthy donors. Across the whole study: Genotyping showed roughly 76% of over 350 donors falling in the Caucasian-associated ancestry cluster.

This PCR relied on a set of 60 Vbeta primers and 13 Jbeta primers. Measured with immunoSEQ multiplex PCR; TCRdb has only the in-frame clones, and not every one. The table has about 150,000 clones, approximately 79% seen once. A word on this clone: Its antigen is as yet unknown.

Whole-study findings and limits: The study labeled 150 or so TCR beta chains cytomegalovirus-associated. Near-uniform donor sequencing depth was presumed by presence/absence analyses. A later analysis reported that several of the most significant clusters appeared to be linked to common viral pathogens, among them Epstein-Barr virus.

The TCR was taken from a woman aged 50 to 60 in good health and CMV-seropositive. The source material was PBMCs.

CDR3 region: CASSLRWAGGLYEQYF. CDR3 nucleotides: TGTGCCAGCAGTTTACGGTGGGCAGGGGGCCTCTACGAGCAGTACTTC. V usage is TRBV28 and J usage is TRBJ2-7; 8 nucleotides agree with TRBD1. This CDR3 contains 16 residues. With 2 bases clipped from V and 3 bases from J, the junction kept 9 bases outside the gene matches. Germline lookup yields CDR1 MDHEN and CDR2 SYDVKM.